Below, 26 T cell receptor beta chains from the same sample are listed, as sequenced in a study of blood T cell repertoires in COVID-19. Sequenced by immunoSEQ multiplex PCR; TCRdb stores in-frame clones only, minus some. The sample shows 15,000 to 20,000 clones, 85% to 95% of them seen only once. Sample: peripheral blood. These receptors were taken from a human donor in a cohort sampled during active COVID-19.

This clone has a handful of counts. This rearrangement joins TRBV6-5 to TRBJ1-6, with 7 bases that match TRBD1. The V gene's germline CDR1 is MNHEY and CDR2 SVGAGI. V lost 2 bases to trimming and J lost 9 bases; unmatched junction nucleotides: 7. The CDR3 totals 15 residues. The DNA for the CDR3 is TGTGCCAGCAGTTACGGGAGACAGGGTGGTTCACCCCTCCACTTT. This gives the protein CASSYGRQGGSPLHF.

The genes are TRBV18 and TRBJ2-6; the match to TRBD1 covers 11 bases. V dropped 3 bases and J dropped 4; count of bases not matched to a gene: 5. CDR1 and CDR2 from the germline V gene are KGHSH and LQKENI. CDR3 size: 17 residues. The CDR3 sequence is CASSPGQGARGANVLTF. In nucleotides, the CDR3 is TGTGCCAGCTCACCCGGACAGGGGGCGCGGGGGGCCAACGTCCTGACTTTC.

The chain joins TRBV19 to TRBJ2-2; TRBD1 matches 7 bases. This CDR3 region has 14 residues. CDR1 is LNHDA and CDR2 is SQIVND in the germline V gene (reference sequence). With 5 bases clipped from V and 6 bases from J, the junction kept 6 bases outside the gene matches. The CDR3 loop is CASSSWTGAGELFF. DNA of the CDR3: TGTGCCAGTAGTTCCTGGACAGGTGCCGGGGAGCTGTTTTTT.

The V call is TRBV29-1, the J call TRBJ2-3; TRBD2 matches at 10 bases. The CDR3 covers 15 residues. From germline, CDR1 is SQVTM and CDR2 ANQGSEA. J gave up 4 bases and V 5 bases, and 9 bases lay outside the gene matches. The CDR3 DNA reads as TGCAGCGTTCCAATCAGCGGGAGGGTTTCAGATACGCAGTATTTT. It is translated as CSVPISGRVSDTQYF.

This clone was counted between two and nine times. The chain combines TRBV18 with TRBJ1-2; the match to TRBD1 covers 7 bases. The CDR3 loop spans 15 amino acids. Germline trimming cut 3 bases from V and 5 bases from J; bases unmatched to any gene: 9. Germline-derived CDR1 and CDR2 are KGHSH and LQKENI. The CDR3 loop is CASSPTGDHLYGYTF. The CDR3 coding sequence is TGTGCCAGCTCACCTACAGGGGACCACCTTTATGGCTACACCTTC.

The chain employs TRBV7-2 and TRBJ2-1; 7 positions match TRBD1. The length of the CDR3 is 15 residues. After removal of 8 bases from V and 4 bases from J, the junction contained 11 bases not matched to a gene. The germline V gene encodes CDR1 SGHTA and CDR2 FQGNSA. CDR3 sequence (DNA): TGTGCCAGCCTATCCGACCGGGACAGTTACAATGAGCAGTTCTTC. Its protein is CASLSDRDSYNEQFF.

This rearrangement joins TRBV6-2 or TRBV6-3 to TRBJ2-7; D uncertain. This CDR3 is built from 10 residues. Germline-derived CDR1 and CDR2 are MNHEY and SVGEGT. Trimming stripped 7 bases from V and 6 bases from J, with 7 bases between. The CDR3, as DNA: TGTGCCAGCACCCCCTTCGAGCAGTACTTC. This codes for CASTPFEQYF.

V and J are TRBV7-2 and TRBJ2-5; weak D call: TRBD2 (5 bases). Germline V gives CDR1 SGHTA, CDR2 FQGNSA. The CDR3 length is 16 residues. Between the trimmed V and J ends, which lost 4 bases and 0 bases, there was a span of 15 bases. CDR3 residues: CASSSREGWYQETQYF. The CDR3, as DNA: TGTGCCAGCAGCTCCCGGGAAGGGTGGTACCAAGAGACCCAGTACTTC.

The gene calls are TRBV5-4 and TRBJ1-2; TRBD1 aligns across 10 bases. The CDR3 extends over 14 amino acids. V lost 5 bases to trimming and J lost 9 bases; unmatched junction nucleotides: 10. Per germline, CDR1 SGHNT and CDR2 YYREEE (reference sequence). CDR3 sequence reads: CASRPGTGDVSYTF. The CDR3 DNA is TGTGCCAGCAGACCGGGGACAGGGGATGTAAGCTACACCTTC.

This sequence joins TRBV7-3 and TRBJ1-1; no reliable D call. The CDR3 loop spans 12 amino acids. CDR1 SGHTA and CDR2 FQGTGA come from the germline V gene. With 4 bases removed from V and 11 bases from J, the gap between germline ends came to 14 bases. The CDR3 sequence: CASSSGIGDAFF. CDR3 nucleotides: TGTGCCAGCAGCTCGGGGATCGGCGACGCTTTCTTT.

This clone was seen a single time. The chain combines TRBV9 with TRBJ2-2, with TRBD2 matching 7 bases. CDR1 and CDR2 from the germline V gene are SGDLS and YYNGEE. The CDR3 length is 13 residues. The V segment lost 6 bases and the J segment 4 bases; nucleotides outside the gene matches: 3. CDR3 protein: CASTSGGTGELFF. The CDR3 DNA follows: TGTGCCAGCACTTCGGGGGGCACCGGGGAGCTGTTTTTT.

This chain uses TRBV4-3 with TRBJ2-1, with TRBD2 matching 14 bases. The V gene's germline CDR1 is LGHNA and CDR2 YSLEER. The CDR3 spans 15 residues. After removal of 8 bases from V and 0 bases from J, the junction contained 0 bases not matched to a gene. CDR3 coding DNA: TGCGCCAGCGGGACTAGCGGGAGCTCCTACAATGAGCAGTTCTTC. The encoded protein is CASGTSGSSYNEQFF.

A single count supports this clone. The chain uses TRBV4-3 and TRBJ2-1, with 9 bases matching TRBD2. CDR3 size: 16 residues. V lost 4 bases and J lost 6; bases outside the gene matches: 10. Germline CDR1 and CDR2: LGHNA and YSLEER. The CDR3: CASSRKVAGEFNEQFF. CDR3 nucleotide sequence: TGCGCCAGCAGCCGCAAGGTAGCGGGAGAGTTCAATGAGCAGTTCTTC.

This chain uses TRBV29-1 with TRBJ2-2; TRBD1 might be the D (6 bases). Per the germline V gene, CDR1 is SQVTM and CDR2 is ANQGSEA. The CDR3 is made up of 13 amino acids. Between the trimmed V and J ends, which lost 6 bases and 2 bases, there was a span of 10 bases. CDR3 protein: CSVQDRNTGELFF. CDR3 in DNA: TGCAGCGTGCAGGACAGAAACACCGGGGAGCTGTTTTTT.

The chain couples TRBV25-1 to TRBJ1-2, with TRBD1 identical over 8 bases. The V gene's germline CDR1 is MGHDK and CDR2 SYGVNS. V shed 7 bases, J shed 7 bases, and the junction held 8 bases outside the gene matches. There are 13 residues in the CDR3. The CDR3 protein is CASTGRQGPGYTF. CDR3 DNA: TGTGCCAGCACAGGAAGACAGGGGCCTGGCTACACCTTC.

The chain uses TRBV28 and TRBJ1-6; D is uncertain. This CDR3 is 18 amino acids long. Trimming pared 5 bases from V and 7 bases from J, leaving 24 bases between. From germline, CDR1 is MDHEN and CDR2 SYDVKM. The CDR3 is CASSLPYRQVPSNSPLHF. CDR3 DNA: TGTGCCAGCAGTCTCCCCTACCGACAAGTCCCCTCCAATTCACCCCTCCACTTT.

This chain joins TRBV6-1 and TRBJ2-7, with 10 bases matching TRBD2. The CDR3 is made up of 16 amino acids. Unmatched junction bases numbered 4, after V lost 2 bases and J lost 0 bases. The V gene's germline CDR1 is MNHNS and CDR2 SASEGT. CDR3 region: CASSEWTSGTSYEQYF. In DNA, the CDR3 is TGTGCCAGCAGTGAATGGACTAGCGGAACCTCCTACGAGCAGTACTTC.

CDR3 loop: CATRMTGNTEAFF. CDR3 nucleotides: TGTGCCACCCGAATGACGGGGAACACTGAAGCTTTCTTT. This chain uses TRBV24-1 with TRBJ1-1; D not certain. V lost 9 bases, J lost 1 base, and 11 bases lay in between. Germline CDR1 and CDR2: KGHDR and SFDVKD. The CDR3 extends over 13 amino acids.

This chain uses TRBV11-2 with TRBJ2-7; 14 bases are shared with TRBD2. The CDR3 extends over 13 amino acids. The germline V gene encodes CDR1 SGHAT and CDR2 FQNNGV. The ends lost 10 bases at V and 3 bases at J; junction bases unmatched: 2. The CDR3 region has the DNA TGTGCCACTGGACTAGCGGGAGGCTACGAGCAGTACTTC. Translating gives CATGLAGGYEQYF.

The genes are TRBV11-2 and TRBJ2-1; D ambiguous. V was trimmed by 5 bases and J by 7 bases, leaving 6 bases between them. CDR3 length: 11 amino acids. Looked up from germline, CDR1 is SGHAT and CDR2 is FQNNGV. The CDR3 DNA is TGTGCCAGCAGCCCCCAAAATGAGCAGTTCTTC. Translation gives CASSPQNEQFF.

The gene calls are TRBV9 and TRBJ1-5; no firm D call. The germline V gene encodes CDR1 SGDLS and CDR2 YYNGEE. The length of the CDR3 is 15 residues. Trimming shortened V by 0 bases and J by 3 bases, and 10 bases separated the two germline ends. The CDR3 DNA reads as TGTGCCAGCAGCGTAGGAGGGAACCTCAATCAGCCCCAGCATTTT. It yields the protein CASSVGGNLNQPQHF.

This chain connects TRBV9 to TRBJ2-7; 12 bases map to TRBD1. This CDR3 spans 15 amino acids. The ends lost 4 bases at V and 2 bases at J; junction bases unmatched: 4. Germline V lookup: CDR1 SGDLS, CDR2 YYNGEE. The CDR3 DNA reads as TGTGCCAGCAGCCCGAGGGACAGGGGGCCCTACGAGCAGTACTTC. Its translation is CASSPRDRGPYEQYF.

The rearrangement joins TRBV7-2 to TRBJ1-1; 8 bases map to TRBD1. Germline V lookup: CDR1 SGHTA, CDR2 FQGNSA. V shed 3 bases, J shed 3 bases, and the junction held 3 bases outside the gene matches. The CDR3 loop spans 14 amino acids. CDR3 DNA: TGTGCCAGCAGCTTCGACAGGGGCTACACTGAAGCTTTCTTT. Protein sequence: CASSFDRGYTEAFF.

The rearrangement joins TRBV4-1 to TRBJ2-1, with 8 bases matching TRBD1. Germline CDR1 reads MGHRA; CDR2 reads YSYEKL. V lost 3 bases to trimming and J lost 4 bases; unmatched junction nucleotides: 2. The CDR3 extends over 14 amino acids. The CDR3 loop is CASSQGQVYNEQFF. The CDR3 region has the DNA TGCGCCAGCAGCCAGGGACAGGTGTACAATGAGCAGTTCTTC.

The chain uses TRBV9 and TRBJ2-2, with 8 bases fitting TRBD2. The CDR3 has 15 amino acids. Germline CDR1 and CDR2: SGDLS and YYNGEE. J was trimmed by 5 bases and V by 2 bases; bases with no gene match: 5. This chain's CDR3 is CASSVSGSRTGELFF. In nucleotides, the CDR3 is TGTGCCAGCAGCGTGAGCGGGAGTCGGACCGGGGAGCTGTTTTTT. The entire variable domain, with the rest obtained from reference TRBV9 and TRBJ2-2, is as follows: DSGVTQTPKHLITATGQRVTLRCSPRSGDLSVYWYQQSLDQGLQFLIQYYNGEERAKGNILERFSAQQFPDLHSELNLSSLELGDSALYFCASSVSGSRTGELFFGEGSRLTVL.

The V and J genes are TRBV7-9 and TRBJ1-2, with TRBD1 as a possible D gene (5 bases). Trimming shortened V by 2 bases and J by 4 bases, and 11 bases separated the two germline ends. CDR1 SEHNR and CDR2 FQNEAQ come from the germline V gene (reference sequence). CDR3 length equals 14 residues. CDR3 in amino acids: CASSLIGAGYGYTF. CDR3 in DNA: TGTGCCAGCAGCTTAATAGGGGCAGGCTATGGCTACACCTTC. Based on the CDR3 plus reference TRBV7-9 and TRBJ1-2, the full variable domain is DTGVSQNPRHKITKRGQNVTFRCDPISEHNRLYWYRQTLGQGPEFLTYFQNEAQLEKSRLLSDRFSAERPKGSFSTLEIQRTEQGDSAMYLCASSLIGAGYGYTFGSGTRLTVV.